This T cell receptor beta chain originates from a study of OX40 agonist ivuxolimab in advanced cancers. Study-level background: Among those treated, three patients had partial responses, one with hepatocellular carcinoma and two with cutaneous melanoma. Study-wide points: The specificity for antigen of the expanded peripheral T cells was not determined.

Autoimmune disease history or systemic immunosuppression was exclusionary. The timepoints at which blood was sampled were baseline, cycle 4 day 1, and cycle 7 day 1. The CDR3 runs to 13 residues. The germline V gene encodes CDR1 SGHDN and CDR2 FVKESK. The V gene lost 0 bases and the J gene lost 4 bases, with 3 bases spanning the gap. As regards this clone: Its specificity is not known.

The assay was immunoSEQ multiplex PCR, and TCRdb's table has in-frame clones only and misses some. The sample holds 70,000 to 80,000 clones, 70% to 90% seen once. This receptor was obtained from an adult with an advanced solid tumor such as melanoma, head and neck, liver or kidney cancer. The chain employs TRBV14 and TRBJ2-2; D gene unclear. The sequenced sample was CD4+ or CD8+ T cells sorted from blood, obtained in a trial of the OX40 agonist ivuxolimab. In DNA, the CDR3 is TGTGCCAGCAGCCAAGAGCTCACCGGGGAGCTGTTTTTT. Amino acid sequence: CASSQELTGELFF.